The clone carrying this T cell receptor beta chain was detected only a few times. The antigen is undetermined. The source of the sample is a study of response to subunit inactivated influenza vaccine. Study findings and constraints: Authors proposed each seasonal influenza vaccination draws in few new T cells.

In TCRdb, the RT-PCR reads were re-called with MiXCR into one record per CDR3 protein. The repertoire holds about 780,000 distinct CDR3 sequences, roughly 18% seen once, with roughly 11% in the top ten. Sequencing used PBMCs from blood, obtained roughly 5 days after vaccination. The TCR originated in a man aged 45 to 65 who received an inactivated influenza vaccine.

Written as DNA, the CDR3 is TGTGCCAGCAGCGTGGGACAGCAGTACTACAATGAGCAGTTCTTC. Protein: CASSVGQQYYNEQFF. The chain has TRBV9 and TRBJ2-1; TRBD1 matches at 7 bases. CDR1 SGDLS and CDR2 YYNGEE come from the germline V gene. The CDR3 has 15 residues. The V gene end was trimmed by 2 bases and the J gene end by 3 bases; junction bases not matched to a gene: 5.